A single sample gave rise to the 6 T cell receptor beta chains below, sequenced in a study of blood T cell repertoires in COVID-19. The protocol was immunoSEQ multiplex PCR, while the TCRdb copy is restricted to in-frame clones and leaves out a portion. The profile shows some 140,000 clones, about 89% of them singletons. Sequences were obtained from peripheral blood. All receptors come from a man aged 50 to 60 with acute or convalescent COVID-19.

DNA for the CDR3: TGTGCCAGCACCCCGGGGGGCTACGAGCAGTACTTC. Translated: CASTPGGYEQYF. The V call is TRBV12-3 or TRBV12-4, the J call TRBJ2-7, with 7 bases fitting TRBD2. The CDR3 length is 12 residues. The J segment lost 3 bases and the V segment lost 7 bases, leaving 3 bases of the junction unmatched.

The table lists this clone with a count of one. V usage is TRBV19 and J usage is TRBJ2-1; 14 bases line up with TRBD2. The CDR3 has 19 amino acids. Germline lookup yields CDR1 LNHDA and CDR2 SQIVND (reference sequence). V shed 3 bases, J shed 4 bases, and the junction held 11 bases outside the gene matches. The CDR3 DNA reads as TGTGCCAGTAGTATCTTCAGCCCGGGACTAGCGGGAGCTTACAATGAGCAGTTCTTC. This codes for CASSIFSPGLAGAYNEQFF.

The chain combines TRBV7-9 with TRBJ2-5; possibly TRBD1 for D (6 bases). The CDR3 length is 14 residues. CDR1 and CDR2 from the germline V gene are SEHNR and FQNEAQ (reference sequence). V was shortened by 5 bases and J by 5 bases, with 15 bases between the two germline ends. DNA of the CDR3: TGTGCCAGCAGCCTCCAGGGGACGGTGGAGACCCAGTACTTC. Translation gives CASSLQGTVETQYF. The full variable domain, with the rest looked up from reference TRBV7-9 and TRBJ2-5, is DTGVSQNPRHKITKRGQNVTFRCDPISEHNRLYWYRQTLGQGPEFLTYFQNEAQLEKSRLLSDRFSAERPKGSFSTLEIQRTEQGDSAMYLCASSLQGTVETQYFGPGTRLLVL.

The chain employs TRBV9 and TRBJ2-7; 7 nucleotides align to TRBD1. The germline CDR1 and CDR2 sequences are SGDLS and YYNGEE. The CDR3 runs 14 residues. V lost 2 bases, J lost 0 bases, and 2 bases stayed unmatched. This chain's CDR3 is CASSVGTVSYEQYF. The CDR3 bases are TGTGCCAGCAGCGTCGGGACAGTCTCCTACGAGCAGTACTTC. The variable domain in full, with the rest retrieved from reference TRBV9 and TRBJ2-7, is DSGVTQTPKHLITATGQRVTLRCSPRSGDLSVYWYQQSLDQGLQFLIQYYNGEERAKGNILERFSAQQFPDLHSELNLSSLELGDSALYFCASSVGTVSYEQYFGPGTRLTVT.

V and J are TRBV9 and TRBJ1-5; the match to TRBD1 covers 8 bases. With V trimmed by 4 bases and J by 6 bases, 6 bases remained unmatched. Germline-derived CDR1 and CDR2 are SGDLS and YYNGEE. This CDR3 is built from 14 residues. The CDR3 DNA sequence: TGTGCCAGCAGCAGAGGACAGGGATTTCAGCCCCAGCATTTT. This sequence encodes CASSRGQGFQPQHF. Complete variable domain (other parts from reference TRBV9 and TRBJ1-5): DSGVTQTPKHLITATGQRVTLRCSPRSGDLSVYWYQQSLDQGLQFLIQYYNGEERAKGNILERFSAQQFPDLHSELNLSSLELGDSALYFCASSRGQGFQPQHFGDGTRLSIL.

This sequence joins TRBV30 and TRBJ1-6; a weak D match, TRBD1 (6 bases). Germline CDR1 GTSNPN, CDR2 SVGIG (reference sequence). Deletions cut 5 bases from V and 5 bases from J, with 10 bases between. The CDR3 covers 13 residues. Here the CDR3 DNA reads TGTGCCTGGTCTCAGGGGAATAATTCACCCCTCCACTTT. Amino acids: CAWSQGNNSPLHF.